What follows are 27 T cell receptor beta chains derived from one specimen sequenced in a study of cytomegalovirus exposure and HLA in healthy donors. In the PCR, 60 Vbeta and 13 Jbeta primers were used. The method was immunoSEQ multiplex PCR; TCRdb's version includes in-frame clones alone and lacks a portion of them. The table lists about 120,000 clones, around 75% of them singletons, with approximately 3% in the top ten. Input material: PBMCs. The receptors come from a woman in her thirties or forties in good health and CMV-seropositive.

This clone has a handful of counts. CDR3 loop: CASSFHRVSMNTEAFF. In DNA, the CDR3 is TGTGCCAGCTCATTTCACAGGGTCTCGATGAACACTGAAGCTTTCTTT. The V call is TRBV18, the J call TRBJ1-1; weak D call: TRBD1 (6 bases). The CDR3 loop spans 16 amino acids. The germline V gene has CDR1 KGHSH and CDR2 LQKENI. V lost 5 bases, J lost 0 bases, and 16 bases lay in between.

This rearrangement joins TRBV19 to TRBJ2-1; 8 nucleotides match TRBD1. CDR1 is LNHDA and CDR2 is SQIVND in the germline V gene (reference sequence). This CDR3 is built from 12 residues. V lost 5 bases and J lost 12; bases outside the gene matches: 6. In DNA, the CDR3 is TGTGCCAGTAGTTTCAGGGGGCAGGGGCAGTTCTTC. Its protein is CASSFRGQGQFF.

V and J are TRBV7-9 and TRBJ2-3, with a weak D call TRBD2 (6 bases). The germline gives CDR1 SEHNR, CDR2 FQNEAQ (reference sequence). CDR3 length: 17 amino acids. V was shortened by 3 bases and J by 6 bases, with 22 bases between the two germline ends. Here the CDR3 DNA reads TGTGCCAGCAGCTTCCTACTTCGGCGGGGCGGGCGGGATACGCAGTATTTT. Amino acids: CASSFLLRRGGRDTQYF.

This chain links TRBV30 with TRBJ2-7; 8 bases agree with TRBD1. The germline V gene encodes CDR1 GTSNPN and CDR2 SVGIG (reference sequence). The J segment lost 2 bases and the V segment lost 2 bases, leaving 11 bases of the junction unmatched. The CDR3 runs to 16 residues. As DNA, the CDR3 is TGTGCCTGGAGTAATTCTCCGGGACAGGAACCCTACGAGCAGTACTTC. This translates into CAWSNSPGQEPYEQYF.

This clone came up a few times. This sequence joins TRBV19 and TRBJ2-1; 9 bases line up with TRBD2. V shed 7 bases and J 2 bases; nucleotides not matched to a gene: 6. Germline assignment: CDR1 LNHDA and CDR2 SQIVND (reference sequence). CDR3 length: 15 residues. Written as DNA, the CDR3 is TGTGCCAGTACCCCGGGACTAGCCCCCTACAATGAGCAGTTCTTC. It encodes CASTPGLAPYNEQFF.

The gene calls are TRBV28 and TRBJ2-3, with D possibly matching TRBD2 (5 bases). Trimming shortened V by 6 bases and J by 2 bases, and 15 bases separated the two germline ends. Per germline, CDR1 MDHEN and CDR2 SYDVKM. The CDR3 covers 15 residues. The CDR3 sequence: CASSVHGEITDTQYF. The CDR3 nucleotides read TGTGCCAGCAGCGTGCATGGGGAGATCACAGATACGCAGTATTTT.

This chain links TRBV6-1 with TRBJ2-7; 14 bases are shared with TRBD2. The CDR3 extends over 14 amino acids. V trimming: 7 bases; J trimming: 6 bases; junction bases outside the gene matches: 5. The germline CDR1 and CDR2 sequences are MNHNS and SASEGT. The CDR3 reads CASTRLAGGREQYF. The CDR3 DNA follows: TGTGCCAGCACCCGACTAGCGGGGGGGCGCGAGCAGTACTTC.

The rearrangement uses TRBV6-6 and TRBJ1-5; 7 nucleotides agree with TRBD1. The CDR3 loop spans 15 amino acids. The germline CDR1 and CDR2 sequences are MNHNY and SVGAGI (reference sequence). The V gene end was trimmed by 4 bases and the J gene end by 3 bases; junction bases not matched to a gene: 6. CDR3 sequence reads: CASSSPDRDNQPQHF. CDR3 nucleotides: TGTGCCAGCAGTTCCCCCGACAGGGACAATCAGCCCCAGCATTTT.

This chain joins TRBV5-4 and TRBJ1-4; D is ambiguous. This CDR3 region has 15 residues. Germline V gives CDR1 SGHNT, CDR2 YYREEE (reference sequence). Trimming removed 0 bases at V and 4 bases at J, with 10 bases between. The CDR3 DNA reads as TGTGCCAGCAGCTTGGGCGAGGGTCGTAATGAAAAACTGTTTTTT. Residues: CASSLGEGRNEKLFF.

The chain combines TRBV27 with TRBJ1-1; 9 nucleotides agree with TRBD1. There are 15 residues in the CDR3. V dropped 5 bases and J dropped 5; count of bases not matched to a gene: 9. Germline CDR1 MNHEY, CDR2 SMNVEV (reference sequence). The CDR3 nucleotides are TGTGCCAGCAGTGGCTCAACAGGGGGCTTTACTGAAGCTTTCTTT. Translated: CASSGSTGGFTEAFF.

The V call is TRBV9, the J call TRBJ2-5; unclear D gene. CDR1 SGDLS and CDR2 YYNGEE come from the germline V gene. CDR3 length: 16 amino acids. V lost 0 bases and J lost 1, with 13 bases in between. CDR3 sequence reads: CASSVGPQARQETQYF. The CDR3 nucleotides read TGTGCCAGCAGCGTAGGCCCCCAAGCGCGCCAAGAGACCCAGTACTTC.

The chain employs TRBV6-1 and TRBJ2-3, with D tentatively TRBD2 (5 bases). Trimming left V 7 bases short and J 12 bases short, with 8 bases between. Looked up from germline, CDR1 is MNHNS and CDR2 is SASEGT. The CDR3 has 9 amino acids. The CDR3: CASTGGQYF. CDR3 DNA: TGTGCCAGCACCGGAGGACAGTATTTT.

The chain employs TRBV6-5 and TRBJ2-3, with D tentatively TRBD2 (6 bases). Germline V gives CDR1 MNHEY, CDR2 SVGAGI. Trimming took off 0 bases at V and 5 bases at J, with 6 bases between the two ends. The CDR3 length is 13 residues. In DNA form, the CDR3 reads TGTGCCAGCAGTTACTCGGGGGGAGATACGCAGTATTTT. Translation: CASSYSGGDTQYF.

This chain links TRBV19 with TRBJ2-3; a possible D gene is TRBD1 (5 bases). The CDR3 has 15 amino acids. The germline CDR1 and CDR2 sequences are LNHDA and SQIVND (reference sequence). V was cut by 5 bases and J by 1 base, with 13 bases left in between. The chain's CDR3 is CASSPQGLRTDTQYF. The CDR3 DNA follows: TGTGCCAGTAGTCCGCAGGGTCTCCGCACAGATACGCAGTATTTT.

V gene TRBV6-6 combines with J gene TRBJ2-5; 13 nucleotides line up with TRBD2. The CDR3 has 15 residues. CDR1 is MNHNY, CDR2 SVGAGI, per germline (reference sequence). Germline trimming cut 5 bases from V and 2 bases from J; bases unmatched to any gene: 2. The CDR3 here is CASSPGLAGQETQYF. CDR3 nucleotide sequence: TGTGCCAGCAGTCCGGGACTAGCGGGACAAGAGACCCAGTACTTC.

V and J are TRBV10-3 and TRBJ1-4; TRBD1 agrees at 9 bases. Per the germline V gene, CDR1 is ENHRY and CDR2 is SYGVKD. The junction had 8 bases not matched to a gene; V was cut back by 6 bases and J by 6 bases. CDR3 length: 15 residues. This CDR3 reads CAISPSTGGDEKLFF. CDR3 sequence (DNA): TGTGCCATCAGCCCAAGCACAGGGGGCGATGAAAAACTGTTTTTT.

The chain couples TRBV4-2 to TRBJ2-5, with 9 bases that match TRBD1. Germline CDR1 is LGHNA and CDR2 is YNFKEQ. The CDR3 extends over 15 amino acids. V trimming: 2 bases; J trimming: 5 bases; junction bases outside the gene matches: 6. CDR3 protein: CASSQRTGVEETQYF. CDR3 bases: TGTGCCAGCAGCCAAAGGACAGGGGTGGAGGAGACCCAGTACTTC.

The chain combines TRBV7-9 with TRBJ2-7; 9 nucleotides align to TRBD1. Losses at the gene ends were 5 bases for V and 2 bases for J; bases not matched to a gene: 7. From germline, CDR1 is SEHNR and CDR2 FQNEAQ (reference sequence). The CDR3 has 15 residues. CDR3: CASSPRTGATYEQYF. The CDR3 DNA reads TGTGCCAGCAGCCCACGGACAGGGGCAACCTACGAGCAGTACTTC.

The CDR3 DNA reads as TGTGCCAGCAGCAAAGCAGGAGGGGGCAGCTCCTACAATGAGCAGTTCTTC. Translating it yields CASSKAGGGSSYNEQFF. The rearrangement links TRBV21-1 to TRBJ2-1; no check of the table's D call, TRBD1, against the DNA was made. TRBV21-1 constitutes a pseudogene. The CDR3 is 17 amino acids.

V is TRBV5-8 and J is TRBJ1-2, with 7 positions matching TRBD1. The CDR3 is 12 residues long. In germline, CDR1 is SGHTS, CDR2 YDEGEE. The V segment lost 6 bases and the J segment 4 bases; nucleotides outside the gene matches: 3. Here the CDR3 reads CASTWDSYGYTF. The CDR3 DNA sequence: TGTGCCAGCACCTGGGACAGCTATGGCTACACCTTC.

This clone has just a few counts. This rearrangement joins TRBV7-2 to TRBJ1-2; 7 positions match TRBD1. This CDR3 has 15 residues. Per germline, CDR1 SGHTA and CDR2 FQGNSA. V lost 0 bases, J lost 6 bases, and 7 bases stayed unmatched. CDR3: CASSLALSRGNGYTF. The CDR3 region has the DNA TGTGCCAGCAGCTTAGCGCTTTCCAGGGGGAATGGCTACACCTTC.

The genes are TRBV5-6 and TRBJ1-5; no firm D call. V was pared by 2 bases and J by 7 bases, with 13 bases between. The CDR3 runs to 14 residues. Germline V CDR1 and CDR2: SGHDT, YYEEEE. The CDR3 here is CASSFTGDRQPQHF. CDR3 nucleotides: TGTGCCAGCAGCTTTACCGGAGACCGCCAGCCCCAGCATTTT.

J is TRBJ1-4 and V is TRBV18; perhaps TRBD1 as D (5 bases). This CDR3 has 16 amino acids. V shed 2 bases and J shed 6 bases, with 16 bases lying between them. Germline-derived CDR1 and CDR2 are KGHSH and LQKENI. The CDR3 DNA reads as TGTGCCAGCTCACCATCTGGCAGGGCAGCTGATGAAAAACTGTTTTTT. Protein: CASSPSGRAADEKLFF.

The chain employs TRBV5-4 and TRBJ2-1; 10 bases agree with TRBD1. In germline, CDR1 is SGHNT, CDR2 YYREEE (reference sequence). The CDR3 has 15 residues. The junction had 15 bases not matched to a gene; V was cut back by 6 bases and J by 12 bases. Written as DNA, the CDR3 is TGTGCCAGCAACGGAAGGGACAGGGGACCAACAGGGCAGTTCTTC. Translated: CASNGRDRGPTGQFF.

In its sample, this clone was seen a few times. V gene TRBV9 combines with J gene TRBJ2-7; D may be TRBD2 (5 bases). The CDR3 contains 12 residues. Trimming cost V 4 bases and J 3 bases, with 8 bases left between them. Germline CDR1 is SGDLS and CDR2 is YYNGEE. The CDR3 DNA reads TGTGCCAGCAGCCCCCGGGACTACGAGCAGTACTTC. It specifies CASSPRDYEQYF.

The V gene is TRBV6-5, the J gene TRBJ1-2, with a tentative D call TRBD1 (5 bases). V lost 7 bases, J lost 7 bases, and 13 bases lay in between. This CDR3 has 12 residues. CDR1 and CDR2 from the germline V gene are MNHEY and SVGAGI. The CDR3 sequence is CASTLPGGGYTF. CDR3 bases: TGTGCCAGCACCCTCCCGGGGGGTGGCTACACCTTC.

This clone was detected only once. The chain carries TRBV7-2 and TRBJ1-4, with D possibly matching TRBD1 (6 bases). Germline CDR1 and CDR2: SGHTA and FQGNSA. V lost 5 bases to trimming and J lost 0 bases, with 13 bases between them. This CDR3 has 16 amino acids. CDR3 loop: CASSPGTRSTNEKLFF. CDR3 DNA: TGTGCCAGCAGCCCGGGGACACGATCAACTAATGAAAAACTGTTTTTT.